This entry lists 31 T cell receptor beta chains sequenced from one sample in a study of T cell responses to AZD1222 COVID-19 vaccine. Clones were sequenced by immunoSEQ multiplex PCR, and TCRdb holds only the in-frame ones, with some missing. The sample consists of roughly 100,000 clones, 82% of them appearing once. The starting material was peripheral blood, obtained on day 0 of AZD1222 vaccination. The receptors shown here come from an adult in good health.

The chain's CDR3 is CASSHWTILSTDTQYF. The CDR3 bases are TGTGCCAGCAGCCACTGGACTATCCTATCCACAGATACGCAGTATTTT. This sequence joins TRBV7-2 and TRBJ2-3; a weak D match, TRBD2 (6 bases). V was trimmed by 5 bases and J by 2 bases, leaving 17 bases between them. The CDR3 totals 16 residues. In germline, CDR1 is SGHTA, CDR2 FQGNSA. The full variable domain, with the rest looked up from reference TRBV7-2 and TRBJ2-3, is GAGVSQSPSNKVTEKGKDVELRCDPISGHTALYWYRQSLGQGLEFLIYFQGNSAPDKSGLPSDRFSAERTGGSVSTLTIQRTQQEDSAVYLCASSHWTILSTDTQYFGPGTRLTVL.

This clone was recorded only once. V is TRBV18 and J is TRBJ2-5; D is unclear. V lost 3 bases to trimming and J lost 4 bases, with 3 bases between them. The CDR3 runs to 11 residues. CDR1 is KGHSH and CDR2 is LQKENI in the germline V gene. Written as DNA, the CDR3 is TGTGCCAGCTCACCTTCAGAGACCCAGTACTTC. Protein product: CASSPSETQYF.

This clone appeared a few times. This rearrangement joins TRBV6-5 to TRBJ2-2; D call uncertain. This CDR3 contains 15 residues. Germline loops: CDR1 MNHEY, CDR2 SVGAGI. Trimming pared 0 bases from V and 0 bases from J, leaving 5 bases between. CDR3 DNA sequence: TGTGCCAGCAGTTACTCTACATCGAACACCGGGGAGCTGTTTTTT. It specifies CASSYSTSNTGELFF.

The V call is TRBV5-1, the J call TRBJ2-3, with unresolved D. Germline CDR1 SGHRS, CDR2 YFSETQ. Trimming left V 0 bases short and J 4 bases short, with 6 bases between. This CDR3 spans 13 amino acids. The CDR3 coding sequence is TGCGCCAGCAGCTTGGGGACCTCAGATACGCAGTATTTT. Protein: CASSLGTSDTQYF.

The J gene is TRBJ2-7, the V gene TRBV7-9; TRBD1 matches at 8 bases. Per the germline V gene, CDR1 is SEHNR and CDR2 is FQNEAQ (reference sequence). The CDR3 consists of 15 residues. Trimming cost V 3 bases and J 3 bases; bases outside gene matches: 7. The CDR3 loop reads CASSFGTGQGYEQYF. The CDR3 DNA follows: TGTGCCAGCAGCTTCGGGACAGGTCAGGGCTACGAGCAGTACTTC.

The rearrangement joins TRBV3-1 (or the pseudogene TRBV3-2) to TRBJ1-2; 9 nucleotides align to TRBD1. Germline CDR1 LGHDT, CDR2 YNNKEL (reference sequence). This CDR3 has 15 residues. With 5 bases clipped from V and 4 bases from J, the junction kept 8 bases outside the gene matches. The DNA for the CDR3 is TGTGCCAGCAGCTTACAGGGGGCTAGCGTCTATGGCTACACCTTC. This gives the protein CASSLQGASVYGYTF.

This clone was detected a few times. The J gene is TRBJ2-2, the V gene TRBV19; 7 nucleotides align to TRBD2. From germline, CDR1 is LNHDA and CDR2 SQIVND (reference sequence). Trimming at V came to 8 bases and at J to 6 bases, leaving 6 bases not matched to a gene. This CDR3 has 13 residues. The CDR3 nucleotides are TGTGCCAGTCTCCGGGGGGTTGCCGGGGAGCTGTTTTTT. Translating it yields CASLRGVAGELFF.

The gene calls are TRBV5-1 and TRBJ1-1; D remains ambiguous. This CDR3 is built from 13 residues. Trimming removed 5 bases at V and 0 bases at J, with 8 bases between. In germline, CDR1 is SGHRS, CDR2 YFSETQ. This chain's CDR3 is CASRSTLNTEAFF. CDR3 bases: TGCGCCAGCAGATCCACACTGAACACTGAAGCTTTCTTT.

The sample holds a few counts of this clone. This CDR3 reads CSASPSGRYEQYF. CDR3 coding DNA: TGCAGTGCTAGTCCTAGCGGGCGGTACGAGCAGTACTTC. The chain employs TRBV20-1 and TRBJ2-7, with 8 bases identical to TRBD2. The CDR3 spans 13 residues. V lost 3 bases and J lost 4; bases outside the gene matches: 5. Germline CDR1 and CDR2: DFQATT and SNEGSKA (reference sequence).

The V call is TRBV19, the J call TRBJ2-5, with 11 bases lining up with TRBD1. Trimming removed 6 bases from V and 5 bases from J; junction bases left unmatched: 5. CDR1 is LNHDA and CDR2 is SQIVND in the germline V gene (reference sequence). The CDR3 is made up of 14 amino acids. CDR3 residues: CASRRTGGGETQYF. The CDR3 DNA sequence: TGTGCCAGTAGAAGGACAGGGGGCGGGGAGACCCAGTACTTC.

The V and J genes are TRBV6-1 and TRBJ2-1; 9 bases map to TRBD2. This CDR3 has 16 residues. The ends lost 0 bases at V and 15 bases at J; junction bases unmatched: 15. The germline V gene encodes CDR1 MNHNS and CDR2 SASEGT. The CDR3 coding sequence is TGTGCCAGCAGTGAAGCCCAGCGGGGGGTCAATATCGAGGGGTTCTTC. Residues: CASSEAQRGVNIEGFF.

This chain uses TRBV5-5 with TRBJ1-5, with 9 bases matching TRBD1. After removal of 3 bases from V and 5 bases from J, the junction contained 6 bases not matched to a gene. Per the germline V gene, CDR1 is SGHKS and CDR2 is YYEKEE (reference sequence). This CDR3 region has 15 residues. CDR3 amino acids: CASSWGQGGYQPQHF. CDR3 coding DNA: TGTGCCAGCAGCTGGGGACAGGGTGGGTATCAGCCCCAGCATTTT.

Note on this clone: One junction end disagrees with the germline gene, perhaps due to a read error. The chain uses TRBV6-5 and TRBJ1-5; D is perhaps TRBD1 (6 bases). Germline CDR1 MNHEY, CDR2 SVGAGI. This CDR3 contains 14 residues. In DNA, the CDR3 is TGTGCCAGCAGTGACTCAGGAGGGGGTCAGCCCCAGCATTTT. Protein product: CASSDSGGGQPQHF.

V gene TRBV6-5 combines with J gene TRBJ2-5; D unclear. The germline V gene has CDR1 MNHEY and CDR2 SVGAGI. Trimming stripped 6 bases from V and 2 bases from J, with 13 bases between. The CDR3 spans 14 residues. The CDR3 nucleotides are TGTGCCAGCAGGCCGTCGGGCGGACAAGAGACCCAGTACTTC. This sequence encodes CASRPSGGQETQYF.

The chain combines TRBV5-8 with TRBJ1-5; tentatively, D is TRBD1 (6 bases). The germline V and J ends were trimmed by 3 bases and 6 bases, with 13 bases remaining between them. This CDR3 region has 14 residues. Per the germline V gene, CDR1 is SGHTS and CDR2 is YDEGEE. DNA of the CDR3: TGTGCCAGCAGCTCCACCGGGACACTTCAGCCCCAGCATTTT. Protein sequence: CASSSTGTLQPQHF.

This clone was counted once. CDR3 sequence (DNA): TGTGCCACCGGGACTAGCACCTACGAGCAGTACTTC. It yields the protein CATGTSTYEQYF. This chain joins TRBV3-1 (or the pseudogene TRBV3-2) and TRBJ2-7; 9 bases match TRBD2. Germline CDR1 is LGHDT and CDR2 is YNNKEL (reference sequence). The V and J ends lost 10 bases and 2 bases, in that order; junction bases with no gene match: 3. The CDR3 has 12 amino acids.

This clone was seen a single time. The V and J genes are TRBV6-6 and TRBJ2-5; D unresolved. The CDR3 totals 13 residues. V lost 4 bases, J lost 5 bases, and 11 bases lay in between. Germline V gene sequence: CDR1 MNHNY, CDR2 SVGAGI (reference sequence). The CDR3 nucleotides read TGTGCCAGCAGTTTATGGCGAGAGGAGACCCAGTACTTC. It translates to CASSLWREETQYF.

For the CDR3, the DNA is TGTGCCAGCAGCTTGGGTAGCACAGATACGCAGTATTTT. It yields the protein CASSLGSTDTQYF. The chain couples TRBV5-4 to TRBJ2-3; D is uncertain. The CDR3 runs to 13 residues. Germline V lookup: CDR1 SGHNT, CDR2 YYREEE (reference sequence). The germline V and J ends were trimmed by 0 bases and 0 bases, with 2 bases remaining between them. Supplemented by reference TRBV5-4 and TRBJ2-3, the full variable domain reads ETGVTQSPTHLIKTRGQQVTLRCSSQSGHNTVSWYQQALGQGPQFIFQYYREEENGRGNFPPRFSGLQFPNYSSELNVNALELDDSALYLCASSLGSTDTQYFGPGTRLTVL.

This clone was observed a single time. V is TRBV14 and J is TRBJ2-3; 7 bases are shared with TRBD2. The ends lost 0 bases at V and 9 bases at J; junction bases unmatched: 9. The CDR3 has 15 residues. From germline, CDR1 is SGHDN and CDR2 FVKESK. CDR3 in amino acids: CASSQDSASGLTQYF. In DNA form, the CDR3 reads TGTGCCAGCAGCCAAGATTCAGCTAGCGGATTAACGCAGTATTTT.

This rearrangement joins TRBV11-3 to TRBJ1-2, with D possibly matching TRBD1 (6 bases). V gave up 5 bases and J gave up 6 bases, with 16 bases separating them. In germline, CDR1 is SGHNT, CDR2 YENEEA. The CDR3 sequence is 14 residues long. The DNA of the CDR3 is TGTGCCAGCAGCCCAACAGGGTCTCTCCATGGCTACACCTTC. Translating it yields CASSPTGSLHGYTF.

The chain recombines TRBV30 with TRBJ1-2, with D perhaps matching TRBD1 (6 bases). Germline V gene data show CDR1 as GTSNPN and CDR2 as SVGIG (reference sequence). The CDR3 sequence is 14 residues long. Trimming shortened V by 1 base and J by 7 bases, and 16 bases separated the two germline ends. Here the CDR3 reads CAWSAGFGGAGYTF. The DNA for the CDR3 is TGTGCCTGGAGTGCGGGTTTTGGGGGGGCTGGCTACACCTTC.

This clone was seen only once. The chain combines TRBV7-2 with TRBJ1-5; TRBD1 is a possible D gene (6 bases). This CDR3 comprises 13 residues. Trimming removed 4 bases from V and 5 bases from J, with 9 bases in between. CDR1 SGHTA and CDR2 FQGNSA come from the germline V gene. The CDR3 is CASSWTADQPQHF. The CDR3 nucleotides are TGTGCCAGCAGCTGGACAGCCGATCAGCCCCAGCATTTT.

V and J are TRBV5-1 and TRBJ2-2, with 9 bases identical to TRBD2. J lost 5 bases, V lost 0 bases, and 14 bases had no gene match. The CDR3 length is 19 residues. The germline gives CDR1 SGHRS, CDR2 YFSETQ. The CDR3 reads CASSLANSIAGAGTGELFF. CDR3 nucleotides: TGCGCCAGCAGCTTGGCCAATTCGATAGCGGGGGCCGGGACCGGGGAGCTGTTTTTT.

V is TRBV6-5 and J is TRBJ1-1, with D tentatively TRBD1 (6 bases). Germline V CDR1 and CDR2: MNHEY, SVGAGI. The CDR3 runs to 15 residues. V lost 5 bases and J 1 base, leaving 14 bases between the germline ends. CDR3 in DNA: TGTGCCAGCAGTCGTATCAGGGGAAAGAACACTGAAGCTTTCTTT. Translated: CASSRIRGKNTEAFF.

The J gene is TRBJ1-5, the V gene TRBV4-1; D might be TRBD1 (5 bases). V was clipped by 3 bases and J by 3 bases, with 18 bases between them. The CDR3 sequence is 17 residues long. CDR1 is MGHRA, CDR2 YSYEKL, per germline. Here the CDR3 DNA reads TGCGCCAGCAGCCAGAAAGGGGAGGGACGCAACAATCAGCCCCAGCATTTT. This gives the protein CASSQKGEGRNNQPQHF.

This clone was seen once. V usage is TRBV11-2 and J usage is TRBJ1-1; D gene unclear. Germline assignment: CDR1 SGHAT and CDR2 FQNNGV. V was trimmed by 3 bases and J by 12 bases, leaving 17 bases between them. The CDR3 totals 13 residues. This CDR3 reads CASSFERQGRPFF. The DNA for the CDR3 is TGTGCCAGCAGCTTCGAACGACAAGGTCGCCCTTTCTTT.

In DNA form, the CDR3 reads TGTGCCAGCTCACCGAGCGCAGGGTCTAATTCACCCCTCCACTTT. Translating it yields CASSPSAGSNSPLHF. The chain recombines TRBV18 with TRBJ1-6; perhaps TRBD1 as D (5 bases). CDR3 length equals 15 residues. Germline lookup yields CDR1 KGHSH and CDR2 LQKENI. Trimming stripped 3 bases from V and 6 bases from J, with 12 bases between. Filled out from reference TRBV18 and TRBJ1-6, the complete variable domain reads NAGVMQNPRHLVRRRGQEARLRCSPMKGHSHVYWYRQLPEEGLKFMVYLQKENIIDESGMPKERFSAEFPKEGPSILRIQQVVRGDSAAYFCASSPSAGSNSPLHFGNGTRLTVT.

In regard to this clone: Distinct nucleotide sequences in the sample also encode this CDR3. This chain connects TRBV12-3 or TRBV12-4 to TRBJ2-1; 8 nucleotides line up with TRBD2. The ends lost 2 bases at V and 6 bases at J; junction bases unmatched: 0. The CDR3 contains 13 residues. The CDR3 loop is CASSLTSGNEQFF. The DNA of the CDR3 is TGTGCCAGCAGTTTAACTAGCGGCAATGAGCAGTTCTTC.

As for this clone: One end of the junction varies from germline; a read error may be responsible. V is TRBV19 and J is TRBJ1-1; 7 bases align to TRBD1. CDR1 LNHDA and CDR2 SQIVND come from the germline V gene (reference sequence). The length of the CDR3 is 13 residues. In DNA form, the CDR3 reads TGTGCCAGTACCCCAGACAGGGCGTCTGAGGCTTTCTTT. Its translation: CASTPDRASEAFF.

This clone was seen only a few times. V usage is TRBV19 and J usage is TRBJ1-5; 8 bases line up with TRBD1. The CDR3 loop spans 18 amino acids. V gave up 3 bases and J gave up 3 bases; unmatched junction bases: 13. CDR1 and CDR2 from the germline V gene are LNHDA and SQIVND (reference sequence). CDR3 DNA: TGTGCCAGTAGTATCAATCCGTGGCGACAGGGGTTCAATCAGCCCCAGCATTTT. Protein product: CASSINPWRQGFNQPQHF.

The chain has TRBV19 and TRBJ2-3, with 7 bases aligning to TRBD1. Looked up from germline, CDR1 is LNHDA and CDR2 is SQIVND (reference sequence). V was clipped by 5 bases and J by 2 bases; unmatched bases: 10. The length of the CDR3 is 16 residues. CDR3 protein: CASSAQGQKITDTQYF. The CDR3 bases are TGTGCCAGTAGTGCCCAGGGACAGAAGATCACAGATACGCAGTATTTT. The full variable domain, with the rest looked up from reference TRBV19 and TRBJ2-3, is DGGITQSPKYLFRKEGQNVTLSCEQNLNHDAMYWYRQDPGQGLRLIYYSQIVNDFQKGDIAEGYSVSREKKESFPLTVTSAQKNPTAFYLCASSAQGQKITDTQYFGPGTRLTVL.